This TCR beta chain was sequenced for a study of monozygotic twins with cystic fibrosis. As regards this clone: Its specificity is not known.

Whole-study findings and limits: In 13 of 16 pairs, V gene usage was closest to the co-twin's.

Germline V CDR1 and CDR2: ENHRY, SYGVKD. V lost 2 bases and J lost 4, with 5 bases in between. The CDR3 loop spans 12 amino acids. Sequenced by immunoSEQ multiplex PCR; TCRdb stores in-frame clones only, minus some. The sample records 8,500 to 14,000 clones, roughly 96% being singletons. The sequenced sample consisted of blood. The TCR comes from a boy aged 10-17 years with cystic fibrosis. V gene TRBV10-3 combines with J gene TRBJ1-1, with D perhaps TRBD1 (5 bases). Here the CDR3 DNA reads TGTGCCATCAGTGAGAGGGGCACTGAAGCTTTCTTT. This translates into CAISERGTEAFF.